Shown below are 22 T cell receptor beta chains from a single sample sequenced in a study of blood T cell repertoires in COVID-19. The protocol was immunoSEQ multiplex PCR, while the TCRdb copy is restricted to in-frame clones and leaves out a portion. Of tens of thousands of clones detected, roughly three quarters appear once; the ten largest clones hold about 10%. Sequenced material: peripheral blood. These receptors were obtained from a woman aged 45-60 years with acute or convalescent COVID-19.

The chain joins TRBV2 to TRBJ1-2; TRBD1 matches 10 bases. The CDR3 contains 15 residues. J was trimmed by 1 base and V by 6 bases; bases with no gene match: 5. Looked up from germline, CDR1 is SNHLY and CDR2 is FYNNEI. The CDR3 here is CASRPGQGVNYGYTF. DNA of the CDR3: TGTGCCAGCAGACCCGGACAGGGGGTTAACTATGGCTACACCTTC.

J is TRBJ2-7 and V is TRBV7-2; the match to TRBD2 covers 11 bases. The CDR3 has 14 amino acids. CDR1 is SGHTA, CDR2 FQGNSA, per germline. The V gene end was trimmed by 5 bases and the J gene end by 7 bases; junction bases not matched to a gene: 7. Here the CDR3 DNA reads TGTGCCAGCAGCAGTTCTAGCGGGAGGCGGGAGCAGTACTTC. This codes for CASSSSSGRREQYF.

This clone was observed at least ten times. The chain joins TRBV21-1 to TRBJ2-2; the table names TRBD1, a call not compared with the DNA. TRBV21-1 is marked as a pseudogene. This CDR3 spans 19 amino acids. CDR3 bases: TGTGCCAGCAGCAGGAACAGGGAATGTTGTTTAGAGAACACCGGGGAGCTGTTTTTT. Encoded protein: CASSRNRECCLENTGELFF.

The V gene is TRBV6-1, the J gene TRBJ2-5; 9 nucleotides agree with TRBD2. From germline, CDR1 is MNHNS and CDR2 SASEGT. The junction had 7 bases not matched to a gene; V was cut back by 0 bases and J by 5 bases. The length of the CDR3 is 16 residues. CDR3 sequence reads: CASSEAWREGAETQYF. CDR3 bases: TGTGCCAGCAGTGAAGCGTGGCGGGAGGGCGCGGAGACCCAGTACTTC.

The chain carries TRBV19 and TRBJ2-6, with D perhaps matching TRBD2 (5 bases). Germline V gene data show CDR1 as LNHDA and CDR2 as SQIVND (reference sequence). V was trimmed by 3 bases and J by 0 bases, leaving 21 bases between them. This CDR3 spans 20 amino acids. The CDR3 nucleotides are TGTGCCAGTAGTATGTTGGGAGAGACGACCATTTCCTCTGGGGCCAACGTCCTGACTTTC. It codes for CASSMLGETTISSGANVLTF.

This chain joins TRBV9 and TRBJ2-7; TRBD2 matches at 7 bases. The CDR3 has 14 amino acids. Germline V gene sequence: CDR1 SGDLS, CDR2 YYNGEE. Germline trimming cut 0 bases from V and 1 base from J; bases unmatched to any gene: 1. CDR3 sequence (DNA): TGTGCCAGCAGCGTAGTCGGGAGGTCCTACGAGCAGTACTTC. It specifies CASSVVGRSYEQYF.

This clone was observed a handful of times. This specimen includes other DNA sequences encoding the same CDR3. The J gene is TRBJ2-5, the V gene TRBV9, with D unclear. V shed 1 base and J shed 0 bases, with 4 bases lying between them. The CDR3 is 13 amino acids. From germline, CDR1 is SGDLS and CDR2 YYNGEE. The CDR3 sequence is CASSVTDQETQYF. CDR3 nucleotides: TGTGCCAGCAGCGTAACAGACCAAGAGACCCAGTACTTC.

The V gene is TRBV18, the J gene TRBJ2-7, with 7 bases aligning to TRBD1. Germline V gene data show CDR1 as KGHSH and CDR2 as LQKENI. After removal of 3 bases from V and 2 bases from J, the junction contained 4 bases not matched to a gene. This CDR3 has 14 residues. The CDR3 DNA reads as TGTGCCAGCTCACCTCAGGGGGTTCCCTACGAGCAGTACTTC. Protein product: CASSPQGVPYEQYF.

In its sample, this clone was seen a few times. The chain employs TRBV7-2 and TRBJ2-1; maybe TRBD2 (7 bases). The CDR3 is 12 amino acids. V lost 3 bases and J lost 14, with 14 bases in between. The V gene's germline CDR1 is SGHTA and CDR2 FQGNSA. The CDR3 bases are TGTGCCAGCAGCTTTCCCGGGGGGCAGGAGTTCTTC. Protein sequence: CASSFPGGQEFF.

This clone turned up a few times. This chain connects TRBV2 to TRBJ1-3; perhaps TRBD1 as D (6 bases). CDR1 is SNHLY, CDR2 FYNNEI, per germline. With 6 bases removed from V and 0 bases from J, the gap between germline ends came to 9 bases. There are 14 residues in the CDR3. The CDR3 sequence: CASRGQLSGNTIYF. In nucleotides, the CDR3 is TGTGCCAGCAGAGGACAGCTCTCTGGAAACACCATATATTTT.

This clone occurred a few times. CDR3 in amino acids: CASSIMRWFETSGYNEQFF. The CDR3 coding sequence is TGTGCCAGTAGTATTATGAGGTGGTTCGAGACTAGCGGGTACAATGAGCAGTTCTTC. J is TRBJ2-1 and V is TRBV19; 10 nucleotides align to TRBD2. Germline lookup yields CDR1 LNHDA and CDR2 SQIVND (reference sequence). The length of the CDR3 is 19 residues. J lost 4 bases, V lost 3 bases, and 15 bases had no gene match.

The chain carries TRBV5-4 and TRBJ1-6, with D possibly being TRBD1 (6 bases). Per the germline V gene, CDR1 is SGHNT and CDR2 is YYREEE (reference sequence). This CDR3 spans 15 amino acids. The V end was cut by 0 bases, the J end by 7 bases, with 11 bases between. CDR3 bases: TGTGCCAGCAGCTTGGGACCTGACAGGAATTCACCCCTCCACTTT. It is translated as CASSLGPDRNSPLHF.

The CDR3 loop is CASSPTVSTSGGAWDYEQYF. The CDR3 nucleotides read TGTGCCAGCAGCCCGACGGTCTCGACTAGCGGGGGGGCCTGGGACTACGAGCAGTACTTC. The rearrangement uses TRBV12-1 and TRBJ2-7; the table's TRBD2 call for D was not verified on the DNA. TRBV12-1 has pseudogene status. The CDR3 consists of 20 residues.

The CDR3 loop reads CASSPDRGRAYEQYF. CDR3 nucleotides: TGTGCCAGCAGCCCAGACAGGGGGCGGGCCTACGAGCAGTACTTC. This chain joins TRBV3-1 (or the pseudogene TRBV3-2) and TRBJ2-7, with TRBD1 matching over 10 bases. The V gene end was trimmed by 4 bases and the J gene end by 2 bases; junction bases not matched to a gene: 5. This CDR3 has 15 amino acids. CDR1 LGHDT and CDR2 YNNKEL come from the germline V gene (reference sequence).

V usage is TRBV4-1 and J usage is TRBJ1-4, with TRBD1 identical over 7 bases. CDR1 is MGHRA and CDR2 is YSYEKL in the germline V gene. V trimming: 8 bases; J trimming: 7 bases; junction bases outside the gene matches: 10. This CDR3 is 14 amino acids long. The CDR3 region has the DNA TGCGCCAGCGGACTAACAGGGGTAATTGAAAAACTGTTTTTT. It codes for CASGLTGVIEKLFF.

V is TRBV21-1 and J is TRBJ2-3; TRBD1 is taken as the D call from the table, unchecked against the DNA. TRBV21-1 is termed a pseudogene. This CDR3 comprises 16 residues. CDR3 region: CASIEDSLVRTDTQYF. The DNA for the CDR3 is TGTGCCAGCATAGAGGACAGCTTGGTCCGCACAGATACGCAGTATTTT.

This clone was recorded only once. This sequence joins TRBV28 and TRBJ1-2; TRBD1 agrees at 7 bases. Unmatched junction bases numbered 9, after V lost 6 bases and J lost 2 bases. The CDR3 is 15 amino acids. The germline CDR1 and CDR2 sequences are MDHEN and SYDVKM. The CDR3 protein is CASSYTGERNYGYTF. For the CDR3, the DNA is TGTGCCAGCAGCTATACAGGGGAGAGGAACTATGGCTACACCTTC.

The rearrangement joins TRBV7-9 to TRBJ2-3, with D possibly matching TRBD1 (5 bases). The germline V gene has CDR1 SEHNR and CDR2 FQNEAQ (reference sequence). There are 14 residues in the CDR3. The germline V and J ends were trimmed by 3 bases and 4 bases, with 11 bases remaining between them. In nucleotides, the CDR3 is TGTGCCAGCAGCTTGGCCCAGACAGCAGATACGCAGTATTTT. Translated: CASSLAQTADTQYF.

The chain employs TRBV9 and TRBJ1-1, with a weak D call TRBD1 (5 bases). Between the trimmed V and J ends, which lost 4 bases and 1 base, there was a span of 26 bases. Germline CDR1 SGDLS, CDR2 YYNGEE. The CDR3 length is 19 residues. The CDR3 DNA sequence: TGTGCCAGCAGCTTCTCCGGGGGAGGGGCACCATCGCCGAACACTGAAGCTTTCTTT. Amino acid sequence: CASSFSGGGAPSPNTEAFF.

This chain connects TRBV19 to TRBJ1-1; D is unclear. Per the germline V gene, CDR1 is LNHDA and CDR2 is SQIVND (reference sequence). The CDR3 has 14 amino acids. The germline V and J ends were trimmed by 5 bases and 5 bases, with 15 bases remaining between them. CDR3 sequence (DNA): TGTGCCAGTAGTCGGGCCAACGGGGAAACTGAAGCTTTCTTT. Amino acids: CASSRANGETEAFF.

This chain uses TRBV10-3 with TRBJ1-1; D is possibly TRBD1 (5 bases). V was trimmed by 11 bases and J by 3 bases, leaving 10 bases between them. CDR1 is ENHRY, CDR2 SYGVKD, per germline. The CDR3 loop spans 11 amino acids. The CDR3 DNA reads TGTGCCGCTAGGGGTGACACTGAAGCTTTCTTT. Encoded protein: CAARGDTEAFF.

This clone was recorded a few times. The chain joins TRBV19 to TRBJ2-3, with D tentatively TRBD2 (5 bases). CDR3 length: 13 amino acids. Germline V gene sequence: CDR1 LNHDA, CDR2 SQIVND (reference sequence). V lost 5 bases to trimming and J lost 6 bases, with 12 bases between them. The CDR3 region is CASSPGRGDTQYF. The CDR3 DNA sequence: TGTGCCAGTAGTCCCGGCAGAGGGGATACGCAGTATTTT.